The 30 T cell receptor beta chains in this list originate from one sample, sequenced in a study of TIL therapy for anti-PD-1-resistant metastatic lung cancer. Described time point: pre-treatment sample, taken before nivolumab and TIL therapy. The libraries were made with immunoSEQ v3. The table came from immunoSEQ multiplex PCR; TCRdb's copy has only in-frame clones and leaves some out. The data contain 54,000 or so clones, 70% to 75% of them singletons. This specimen consisted of blood, obtained at baseline. The receptor source for this set is a person between 25 and 80 years old with non-small cell lung cancer.

The chain links TRBV28 to TRBJ2-7, with D perhaps TRBD1 (6 bases). Trimming removed 5 bases at V and 5 bases at J, with 19 bases between. Germline V gene sequence: CDR1 MDHEN, CDR2 SYDVKM. The CDR3 consists of 15 residues. In nucleotides, the CDR3 is TGTGCCAGCAGTACCCCGGACAGCGGTGGTGACGAGCAGTACTTC. As protein: CASSTPDSGGDEQYF.

This clone was observed a handful of times. The DNA of the CDR3 is TGCGCCAGCAGCTTTGGACAGGGGGATCAGCCCCAGCATTTT. Translation: CASSFGQGDQPQHF. The chain couples TRBV10-2 to TRBJ1-5, with 10 positions matching TRBD1. Germline V gene lookup returns CDR1 WSHSY and CDR2 SAAADI. The trim removed 6 bases at V and 5 bases at J, leaving 4 bases unmatched. This CDR3 is 14 amino acids long.

This clone was observed a few times. The rearrangement joins TRBV21-1 to TRBJ1-2; the table names TRBD1, a call not compared with the DNA. TRBV21-1 is classified as a pseudogene. CDR3 length: 13 residues. As DNA, the CDR3 is TGTGCCAGCACCCGGGACAGAAACTATGGCTACACCTTC. It encodes CASTRDRNYGYTF.

This chain uses TRBV11-3 with TRBJ2-3; 11 bases match TRBD2. Germline assignment: CDR1 SGHNT and CDR2 YENEEA. With V trimmed by 3 bases and J by 5 bases, 4 bases remained unmatched. The CDR3 is 15 amino acids. CDR3 residues: CASSFSGGAGDTQYF. The DNA for the CDR3 is TGTGCCAGCAGCTTTAGCGGGGGGGCCGGAGATACGCAGTATTTT.

In nucleotides, the CDR3 is TGTGCCAGCAGCCTCCATAATTCACCCCTCCACTTT. It specifies CASSLHNSPLHF. This sequence joins TRBV13 and TRBJ1-6; D remains ambiguous. The CDR3 has 12 amino acids. V gave up 5 bases and J gave up 5 bases, with 4 bases separating them. Germline CDR1 is PRHDT and CDR2 is FYEKMQ (reference sequence).

The chain has TRBV4-2 and TRBJ1-2, with 7 positions matching TRBD1. CDR3 length equals 14 residues. The germline CDR1 and CDR2 sequences are LGHNA and YNFKEQ. V trimming: 2 bases; J trimming: 3 bases; junction bases outside the gene matches: 3. The CDR3 nucleotides are TGTGCCAGCAGCCAACCCGGGACAGACTATGGCTACACCTTC. Its translation is CASSQPGTDYGYTF.

V gene TRBV11-2 combines with J gene TRBJ1-5, with unresolved D. This CDR3 is 13 amino acids long. The germline V gene encodes CDR1 SGHAT and CDR2 FQNNGV. V was pared by 1 base and J by 2 bases, with 3 bases between. The CDR3 protein is CASSLVGNQPQHF. The CDR3 nucleotides read TGTGCCAGCAGCTTAGTGGGCAATCAGCCCCAGCATTTT.

The chain is built from TRBV27 and TRBJ2-7, with TRBD2 matching 8 bases. CDR3 length: 14 amino acids. The V segment lost 3 bases and the J segment 5 bases; nucleotides outside the gene matches: 6. Germline V lookup: CDR1 MNHEY, CDR2 SMNVEV (reference sequence). CDR3 amino acids: CASSFLGGDDEQYF. The DNA of the CDR3 is TGTGCCAGCAGTTTCCTCGGGGGGGACGACGAGCAGTACTTC.

This chain uses TRBV6-5 with TRBJ1-1, with a tentative D call TRBD1 (6 bases). V lost 6 bases to trimming and J lost 3 bases, with 14 bases between them. Per the germline V gene, CDR1 is MNHEY and CDR2 is SVGAGI. CDR3 length: 14 amino acids. The CDR3 nucleotides read TGTGCCAGCAGGCTCAGGGGAGGGGACACTGAAGCTTTCTTT. Amino acid sequence: CASRLRGGDTEAFF.

The chain is built from TRBV19 and TRBJ2-6; D call uncertain. From germline, CDR1 is LNHDA and CDR2 SQIVND (reference sequence). V lost 6 bases and J lost 0, with 6 bases in between. The CDR3 is 14 amino acids. The CDR3 DNA reads TGTGCCAGTAGCCCCGCCTCTGGGGCCAACGTCCTGACTTTC. Translating it yields CASSPASGANVLTF.

V is TRBV2 and J is TRBJ1-1; D is perhaps TRBD1 (5 bases). In germline, CDR1 is SNHLY, CDR2 FYNNEI. V was clipped by 9 bases and J by 4 bases, with 9 bases between them. CDR3 length: 11 amino acids. The CDR3 region is CARGRPTEAFF. The CDR3 DNA reads as TGTGCCAGGGGACGGCCCACTGAAGCTTTCTTT.

The CDR3 reads CASTTGLAGFNEQFF. The CDR3 DNA reads TGTGCCAGCACCACAGGACTAGCGGGTTTCAATGAGCAGTTCTTC. The J gene is TRBJ2-1, the V gene TRBV5-4, with 11 nucleotides matching TRBD2. Germline V gene sequence: CDR1 SGHNT, CDR2 YYREEE (reference sequence). Trimming removed 6 bases from V and 6 bases from J; junction bases left unmatched: 8. The CDR3 consists of 15 residues. The whole variable domain, filled in from reference TRBV5-4 and TRBJ2-1, reads ETGVTQSPTHLIKTRGQQVTLRCSSQSGHNTVSWYQQALGQGPQFIFQYYREEENGRGNFPPRFSGLQFPNYSSELNVNALELDDSALYLCASTTGLAGFNEQFFGPGTRLTVL.

The chain is built from TRBV11-2 and TRBJ2-4; no definite D call. The CDR3 extends over 13 amino acids. V gave up 5 bases and J gave up 6 bases, with 11 bases separating them. CDR1 is SGHAT and CDR2 is FQNNGV in the germline V gene. The CDR3 DNA reads as TGTGCCAGCAGCCCCGGCAGCGTAAACATTCAGTACTTC. It codes for CASSPGSVNIQYF. The full variable domain, rest sourced from reference TRBV11-2 and TRBJ2-4, is EAGVAQSPRYKIIEKRQSVAFWCNPISGHATLYWYQQILGQGPKLLIQFQNNGVVDDSQLPKDRFSAERLKGVDSTLKIQPAKLEDSAVYLCASSPGSVNIQYFGAGTRLSVL.

CDR3 protein: CASSPPFVGNQPQHF. The CDR3, as DNA: TGTGCCAGCAGTCCCCCGTTCGTGGGGAATCAGCCCCAGCATTTT. The chain uses TRBV28 and TRBJ1-5; D remains ambiguous. The germline gives CDR1 MDHEN, CDR2 SYDVKM. The CDR3 totals 15 residues. V lost 5 bases and J 4 bases, leaving 15 bases between the germline ends.

V usage is TRBV6-6 and J usage is TRBJ1-2; a weak D match, TRBD1 (5 bases). The CDR3 length is 15 residues. Germline V gene lookup returns CDR1 MNHNY and CDR2 SVGAGI (reference sequence). V lost 0 bases, J lost 4 bases, and 12 bases lay in between. The CDR3 reads CASSYSGPNSYGYTF. The CDR3 coding sequence is TGTGCCAGCAGTTACTCGGGACCAAACAGCTATGGCTACACCTTC.

This clone was detected a few times. The CDR3 loop is CASSSTRNTEAFF. CDR3 in DNA: TGCGCCAGCAGCTCAACCCGGAACACTGAAGCTTTCTTT. The chain links TRBV5-1 to TRBJ1-1, with D uncertain. The CDR3 has 13 residues. V was trimmed by 3 bases and J by 1 base, leaving 7 bases between them. The germline gives CDR1 SGHRS, CDR2 YFSETQ.

Concerning this clone: At one end the junction does not follow the germline gene, possibly because of a read error. The chain recombines TRBV5-1 with TRBJ1-3, with TRBD1 as a possible D gene (5 bases). The CDR3 runs 15 residues. Germline assignment: CDR1 SGHRS and CDR2 YFSETQ. CDR3 loop: CASSLGVGSGNTIYF. The CDR3 nucleotides are TGCGCCAGCAGTTTGGGGGTTGGCAGTGGAAACACCATATATTTT.

The gene calls are TRBV9 and TRBJ2-3, with TRBD2 matching over 8 bases. This CDR3 is 15 amino acids long. The junction had 2 bases not matched to a gene; V was cut back by 0 bases and J by 2 bases. The V gene's germline CDR1 is SGDLS and CDR2 YYNGEE. The CDR3 DNA sequence: TGTGCCAGCAGCGTAGTTAGCGGGGTCACAGATACGCAGTATTTT. Protein product: CASSVVSGVTDTQYF.

This clone was found a few times. The V gene is TRBV7-9, the J gene TRBJ1-6, with TRBD1 identical over 7 bases. The junction had 0 bases not matched to a gene; V was cut back by 4 bases and J by 0 bases. Germline CDR1 is SEHNR and CDR2 is FQNEAQ (reference sequence). This CDR3 contains 15 residues. Written as DNA, the CDR3 is TGTGCCAGCAGCTGGGACAGCTCCTATAATTCACCCCTCCACTTT. Its protein is CASSWDSSYNSPLHF.

The chain uses TRBV27 and TRBJ2-5; D is perhaps TRBD2 (7 bases). V dropped 6 bases and J dropped 1 base, with 9 bases sitting between them. The V gene's germline CDR1 is MNHEY and CDR2 SMNVEV (reference sequence). The CDR3 runs to 13 residues. The CDR3 sequence: CASRAGAQETQYF. The CDR3 DNA reads TGTGCCAGCAGGGCGGGGGCCCAAGAGACCCAGTACTTC.

The chain employs TRBV18 and TRBJ2-1, with TRBD2 identical over 11 bases. Per the germline V gene, CDR1 is KGHSH and CDR2 is LQKENI. There are 15 residues in the CDR3. Trimming removed 3 bases from V and 5 bases from J; junction bases left unmatched: 3. The CDR3 coding sequence is TGTGCCAGCTCACCGGCGGGACTAGCGGACAATGAGCAGTTCTTC. It is translated as CASSPAGLADNEQFF.

This clone was seen only once. The chain recombines TRBV7-3 with TRBJ2-1, with D perhaps TRBD1 (5 bases). The CDR3 covers 13 residues. From germline, CDR1 is SGHTA and CDR2 FQGTGA. V was pared by 4 bases and J by 9 bases, with 13 bases between. Written as DNA, the CDR3 is TGTGCCAGCAGCTCAGACAGCTTTGGTGAGCAGTTCTTC. Its protein product is CASSSDSFGEQFF.

V usage is TRBV5-4 and J usage is TRBJ2-2, with D possibly TRBD1 on 6 matching bases. This CDR3 region has 17 residues. Trimming took 4 bases from V and 0 from J, leaving 16 bases between them. Germline loops: CDR1 SGHNT, CDR2 YYREEE (reference sequence). The CDR3 bases are TGTGCCAGCAGCACGTATATGGACAGAACGAACACCGGGGAGCTGTTTTTT. Translating gives CASSTYMDRTNTGELFF.

This chain joins TRBV12-5 and TRBJ2-2; either TRBD1 or TRBD2 may supply D (5 bases each). The V and J ends lost 5 bases and 5 bases respectively, with 21 bases between them. Germline assignment: CDR1 LGHNT and CDR2 FRNRAP. The CDR3 is made up of 17 amino acids. The CDR3 reads CASGRLRSGQGTGELFF. The CDR3 DNA reads as TGTGCTAGTGGTCGGTTGAGATCGGGGCAAGGGACCGGGGAGCTGTTTTTT.

This clone was found a few times. This sequence joins TRBV15 and TRBJ2-3; D remains unclear. Trimming removed 1 base from V and 2 bases from J, with 10 bases in between. There are 15 residues in the CDR3. Germline CDR1 and CDR2: LNHNV and YYDKDF (reference sequence). CDR3 in DNA: TGTGCCACCAGCAGAGGTGGACCGCACACAGATACGCAGTATTTT. Translated, it gives CATSRGGPHTDTQYF. Drawing the rest from reference TRBV15 and TRBJ2-3, the complete variable domain is DAMVIQNPRYQVTQFGKPVTLSCSQTLNHNVMYWYQQKSSQAPKLLFHYYDKDFNNEADTPDNFQSRRPNTSFCFLDIRSPGLGDTAMYLCATSRGGPHTDTQYFGPGTRLTVL.

This clone was observed a few times. This rearrangement joins TRBV29-1 to TRBJ1-1; 7 bases fit TRBD1. V lost 8 bases to trimming and J lost 1 base; unmatched junction nucleotides: 4. Germline V lookup: CDR1 SQVTM, CDR2 ANQGSEA. The CDR3 extends over 12 amino acids. The CDR3 DNA reads TGCAGCTCTCACAGGGGGAACACTGAAGCTTTCTTT. Residues: CSSHRGNTEAFF.

The CDR3 sequence: CASSPGLAGVNEQFF. CDR3 DNA: TGTGCCAGCAGCCCGGGCCTAGCGGGAGTAAATGAGCAGTTCTTC. V is TRBV7-2 and J is TRBJ2-1; 10 bases are a match to TRBD2. Unmatched junction bases numbered 8, after V lost 5 bases and J lost 7 bases. The germline CDR1 and CDR2 sequences are SGHTA and FQGNSA. The CDR3 totals 15 residues.

This clone was seen just once. The rearrangement joins TRBV7-9 to TRBJ1-3; D ambiguous. Germline lookup yields CDR1 SEHNR and CDR2 FQNEAQ (reference sequence). V was trimmed by 5 bases and J by 4 bases, leaving 12 bases between them. This CDR3 spans 14 amino acids. The chain's CDR3 is CASSNPSGGNTIYF. Written as DNA, the CDR3 is TGTGCCAGCAGCAACCCCTCTGGGGGAAACACCATATATTTT.

The J gene is TRBJ2-5, the V gene TRBV4-1, with a tentative D call TRBD2 (6 bases). Per germline, CDR1 MGHRA and CDR2 YSYEKL. The V and J ends lost 0 bases and 6 bases respectively, with 11 bases between them. The CDR3 runs to 14 residues. This CDR3 is CASSQDGGKKTQYF. CDR3 DNA: TGCGCCAGCAGCCAAGATGGGGGGAAAAAGACCCAGTACTTC.

This chain uses TRBV6-5 with TRBJ2-2; D is unresolved. Germline CDR1 reads MNHEY; CDR2 reads SVGAGI. This CDR3 contains 14 residues. V lost 2 bases, J lost 1 base, and 5 bases lay in between. CDR3 DNA sequence: TGTGCCAGCAGTTACCAGAGGAACACCGGGGAGCTGTTTTTT. It yields the protein CASSYQRNTGELFF.